This TCR beta chain stems from a study of T cells after yellow fever vaccination. Germline V lookup: CDR1 SGHAT, CDR2 FQNNGV. The ends were cut back, 4 bases at V and 8 bases at J, with 15 bases in the middle. This CDR3 has 14 amino acids. TCRdb fed the 5' RACE reads into MiXCR, producing one record per CDR3 protein. Among about 360,000 distinct CDR3 sequences listed, approximately 6% were seen once. The V and J genes are TRBV11-2 and TRBJ1-3; D might be TRBD1 (5 bases). The receptor was derived from a man aged 25 to 45 who received the YFV17D yellow fever vaccine. The sequences come from PBMCs, collected 5 days after the yellow fever booster vaccination. The CDR3 DNA reads as TGTGCCAGCAGCTCCACCGGGGGAATGGACACCATATATTTT. Its translation: CASSSTGGMDTIYF. The full variable domain, rest sourced from reference TRBV11-2 and TRBJ1-3, is EAGVAQSPRYKIIEKRQSVAFWCNPISGHATLYWYQQILGQGPKLLIQFQNNGVVDDSQLPKDRFSAERLKGVDSTLKIQPAKLEDSAVYLCASSSTGGMDTIYFGEGSWLTVV.